The following is a TCR beta chain sequence with its context. This record comes from a study of CD8 T cells in Susac syndrome. Sequencing targeted TCR beta in T cells from blood (CD8+ and CD4+). When the RNA was reverse transcribed, random hexamers were used with an input of about 0.5 to 1 ug. Across 54 Vbeta and 13 Jbeta, immunoSEQ multiplex PCR amplified TCR beta CDR3. MiXCR was run by TCRdb on the immunoSEQ multiplex PCR reads, yielding one entry per CDR3 protein. This table holds nearly 200,000 distinct CDR3 sequences, 90% to 95% found once. This TCR was sampled from a human donor with multiple sclerosis. The sequenced sample was CD4+ T cells from PBMCs.

The CDR3 region is CATSRDYGGYTF. The CDR3 DNA follows: TGTGCCACCAGCAGAGACTATGGAGGCTACACCTTC. The chain joins TRBV15 to TRBJ1-2; D remains unclear. V lost 0 bases and J 8 bases, leaving 7 bases between the germline ends. This CDR3 comprises 12 residues. Germline V gene sequence: CDR1 LNHNV, CDR2 YYDKDF (reference sequence).